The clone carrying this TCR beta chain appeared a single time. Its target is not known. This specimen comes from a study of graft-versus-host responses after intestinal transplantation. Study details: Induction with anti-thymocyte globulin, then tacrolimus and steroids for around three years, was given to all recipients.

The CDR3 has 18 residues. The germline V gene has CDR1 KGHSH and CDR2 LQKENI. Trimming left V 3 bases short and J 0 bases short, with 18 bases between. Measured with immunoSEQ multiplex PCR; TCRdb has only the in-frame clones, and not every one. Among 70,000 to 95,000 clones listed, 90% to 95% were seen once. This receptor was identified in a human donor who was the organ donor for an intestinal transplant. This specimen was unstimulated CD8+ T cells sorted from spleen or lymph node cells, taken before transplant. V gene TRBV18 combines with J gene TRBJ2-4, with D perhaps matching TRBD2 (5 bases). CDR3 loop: CASSPTNLDGLAKNIQYF. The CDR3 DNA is TGTGCCAGCTCACCGACAAACTTGGACGGACTAGCCAAAAACATTCAGTACTTC. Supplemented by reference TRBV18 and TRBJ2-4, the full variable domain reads NAGVMQNPRHLVRRRGQEARLRCSPMKGHSHVYWYRQLPEEGLKFMVYLQKENIIDESGMPKERFSAEFPKEGPSILRIQQVVRGDSAAYFCASSPTNLDGLAKNIQYFGAGTRLSVL.